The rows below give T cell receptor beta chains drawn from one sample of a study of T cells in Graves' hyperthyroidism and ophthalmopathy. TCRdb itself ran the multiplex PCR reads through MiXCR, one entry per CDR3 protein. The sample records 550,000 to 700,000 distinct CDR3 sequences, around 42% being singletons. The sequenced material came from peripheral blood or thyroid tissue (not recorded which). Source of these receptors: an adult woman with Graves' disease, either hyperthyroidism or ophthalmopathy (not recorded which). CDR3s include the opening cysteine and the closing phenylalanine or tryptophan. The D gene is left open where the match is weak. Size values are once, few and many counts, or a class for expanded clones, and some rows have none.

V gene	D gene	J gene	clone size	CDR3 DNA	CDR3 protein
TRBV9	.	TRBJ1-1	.	TGTGCCAGCACCGACATGGGGGGCACTGAAGCTTTCTTT	CASTDMGGTEAFF
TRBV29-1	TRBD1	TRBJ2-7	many	TGCAGCGCCTCGACAGGGCGCGAGCAGTACTTC	CSASTGREQYF
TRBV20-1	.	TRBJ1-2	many	TGCAGCCGAGGGACCGCCTATGGCTACACCTTC	CSRGTAYGYTF
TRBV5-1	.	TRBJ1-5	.	TGCGCCAGCAGCTTGCAAGGCGCGACGAAAGAGCATTTT	CASSLQGATKEHF
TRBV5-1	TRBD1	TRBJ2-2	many	TGCGCCAGCAGCTCCGGGACAGGGAACACCGGGGAGCTGTTTTTT	CASSSGTGNTGELFF
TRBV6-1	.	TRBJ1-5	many	TGTGCCAGCAAAGGGGGTAGGAGCAATCAGCCCCAGCATTTT	CASKGGRSNQPQHF
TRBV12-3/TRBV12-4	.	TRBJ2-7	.	TGTGCCAGCAGTACGAGGGGAGCGTACGAGCAGTACTTC	CASSTRGAYEQYF
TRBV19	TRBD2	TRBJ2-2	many	TGTGCCAGTACCCGCGGGAGAGCCGGGGAGCTGTTTTTT	CASTRGRAGELFF
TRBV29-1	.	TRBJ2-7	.	TGCAGCGTTCTTGTCCAGGACGAGCAGTACTTC	CSVLVQDEQYF
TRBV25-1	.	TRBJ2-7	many	TGTGCCAGCAGTGGTGGGTTCTCCTACGAGCAGTACTTC	CASSGGFSYEQYF
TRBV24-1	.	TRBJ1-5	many	TGTGCCACCAGTGTAGGTAATCAGCCCCAGCATTTT	CATSVGNQPQHF
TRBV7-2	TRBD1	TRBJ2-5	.	TGTGCCAGCACAGTAGACAGGGTAGAGGAGACCCAGTACTTC	CASTVDRVEETQYF
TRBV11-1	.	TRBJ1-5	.	TGTGCCAGCAGCTATAGGGGACACCGGCAGCCCCAGCATTTT	CASSYRGHRQPQHF
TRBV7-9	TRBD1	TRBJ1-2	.	TGTGCCAGCAGCACCGGGACAGGGAATGGCTACACCTTC	CASSTGTGNGYTF
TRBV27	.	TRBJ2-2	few	TGTGCCAGCAGGGGGCCAGGGTCGAACACCGGGGAGCTGTTTTTT	CASRGPGSNTGELFF
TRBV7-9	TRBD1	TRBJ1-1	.	TGTGCCAGCAGCTTACCCGACAGGGCCACTGAAGCTTTCTTT	CASSLPDRATEAFF
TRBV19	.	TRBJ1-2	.	TGTGCCAGTAGTATCGGAATCTCTGGAAACACCTTC	CASSIGISGNTF
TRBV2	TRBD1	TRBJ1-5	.	TGTGCCAGCTGTGCCACCGAAACGAAGACAGGGTCGAGGGGCAATCAGCCCCAGCATTTT	CASCATETKTGSRGNQPQHF
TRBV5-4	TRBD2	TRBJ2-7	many	TGTGCCAGCAGCGAAAAGACTAGCGCTACCTACGAGCAGTACTTC	CASSEKTSATYEQYF
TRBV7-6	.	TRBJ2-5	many	TGTGCCAGCAGCCCACTCCTCGACAGAACCCAGTACTTC	CASSPLLDRTQYF
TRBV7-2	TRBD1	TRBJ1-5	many	TGTGCCAGCAGCTCGGACTCAGGGGGAGGGCCCCAGCATTTT	CASSSDSGGGPQHF
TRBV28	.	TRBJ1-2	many	TGTGCCAGCAGTTTGGCTTACTATGGCTACACCTTC	CASSLAYYGYTF
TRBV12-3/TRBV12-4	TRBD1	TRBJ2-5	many	TGTGCCAGCAGTTTTTCAGGACAGGGCGAGACCCAGTACTTC	CASSFSGQGETQYF
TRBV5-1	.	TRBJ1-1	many	TGCGCCAGCAGCTTGGCGGGGTATGGGACTGAAGCTTTCTTT	CASSLAGYGTEAFF
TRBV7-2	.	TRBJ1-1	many	TGTGCCAGCAAAGTAAATTCAGGGACCAACACTGAAGCTTTCTTT	CASKVNSGTNTEAFF
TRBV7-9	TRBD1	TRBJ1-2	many	TGTGCCAGCAGCTTAGTTGGGACAGTACACTATGGCTACACCTTC	CASSLVGTVHYGYTF
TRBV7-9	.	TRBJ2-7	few	TGTGCCAGCAGCGCAGGGAGTATCTACGAGCAGTACTTC	CASSAGSIYEQYF
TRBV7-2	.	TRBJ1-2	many	TGTGCCAGCAGCCCCCGGGAGGGGACAAACTATGGCTACACCTTC	CASSPREGTNYGYTF
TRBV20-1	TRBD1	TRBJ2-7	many	TGCAGTGCTAGGGACAGGTCGACCTACGAGCAGTACTTC	CSARDRSTYEQYF
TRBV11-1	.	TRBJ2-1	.	TGTGCCAGCAGCTTCGGCGGAGCCTACAATGGGCAGTTCTTC	CASSFGGAYNGQFF
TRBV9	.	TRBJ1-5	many	TGTGCCAGCAGCGTAGGGGGGAGCAATCAGCCCCAGCATTTT	CASSVGGSNQPQHF
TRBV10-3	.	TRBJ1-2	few	TGTGCCATCAGTAACCGGCTCGGAGGTCGCTATGGCTACACCTTC	CAISNRLGGRYGYTF
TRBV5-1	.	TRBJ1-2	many	TGCGCCAGCAGCTCCGAGGGGGGGAATGGCTACACCTTC	CASSSEGGNGYTF
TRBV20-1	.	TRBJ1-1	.	TGCAGTGCTAGAGAGGGGGCGCGGAACACTGAAGCTTTCTTT	CSAREGARNTEAFF
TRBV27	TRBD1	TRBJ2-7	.	TGTGCCAGCGGTCGGGGACAGGGGGATGCCTACGAGCAGTACTTC	CASGRGQGDAYEQYF
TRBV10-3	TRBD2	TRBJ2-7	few	TGTGCCATCAGTGAGGAGCGGGACTCCTACGAGCAGTACTTC	CAISEERDSYEQYF
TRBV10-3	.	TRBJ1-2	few	TGTGCCATCAGTGAAGGTAGCGAAGGCTACACCTTC	CAISEGSEGYTF
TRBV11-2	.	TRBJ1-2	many	TGTGCCAGCAGCTTATCCTGGGAAACTTTATATGGCTACACCTTC	CASSLSWETLYGYTF
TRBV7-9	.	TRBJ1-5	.	TGTGCCAGCAACCTTCAGGGGAGCAATCAGCCCCAGCATTTT	CASNLQGSNQPQHF
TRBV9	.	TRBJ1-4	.	TGTGCCAGCAGCCCTCGCCTAGCGGAAAAACTGTTTTTT	CASSPRLAEKLFF
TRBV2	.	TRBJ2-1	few	TGTGCCAGCGTAGGAAGTGGTTCGAATGAGCAGTTCTTC	CASVGSGSNEQFF
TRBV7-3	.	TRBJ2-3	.	TGTGCCAGCAGCTTAACGAGCGCAGTAGACACAGATACGCAGTATTTT	CASSLTSAVDTDTQYF
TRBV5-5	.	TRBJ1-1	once	TGTGCCAGCAGCTTGGAGGGGCATCTTACCGGAAGAGCTTTCTTT	CASSLEGHLTGRAFF
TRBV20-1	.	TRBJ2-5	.	TGCAGCGCTAGCGTCAGGGGCCAAGAGACCCAGTACTTC	CSASVRGQETQYF
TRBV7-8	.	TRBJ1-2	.	TGTGCCTGGAGTGTACCTGGAAGGGATGGCTACACCTTC	CAWSVPGRDGYTF
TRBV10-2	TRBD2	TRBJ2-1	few	TGCGCCAGCAGTGGGACTTCGAGCGGGAGTTTCAATGAGCAGTTCTTC	CASSGTSSGSFNEQFF
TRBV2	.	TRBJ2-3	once	TGTGCCAGCAGTGACTTCGGGGGATCAGATACGCAGTATTTT	CASSDFGGSDTQYF
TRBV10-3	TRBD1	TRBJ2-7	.	TGTGCCATCAGTGAGTCGACGACAGGGGGGGAGAAGGACGAGCAGTACTTC	CAISESTTGGEKDEQYF
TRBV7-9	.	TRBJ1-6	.	TGTGCCAGCAGCTTAGAGGCAGGGGTTAATTCACCCCTCCACTTT	CASSLEAGVNSPLHF
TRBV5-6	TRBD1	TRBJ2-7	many	TGTGCCAGCAGCTTGGGACAGGGTTTCGGCGAGCAGTACTTC	CASSLGQGFGEQYF
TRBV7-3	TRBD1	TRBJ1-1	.	TGTGCCAGCAGCCAAGATTCGGAGGACAGGGCTTTCTTT	CASSQDSEDRAFF
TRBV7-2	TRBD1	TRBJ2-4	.	TGTGCCAGCAGCTCCGACAGGGGCTTACAGTACTTC	CASSSDRGLQYF
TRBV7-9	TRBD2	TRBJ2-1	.	TGTGCCAGCAGCCCAACTAAAACTAGCGTTGGCGAGCAGTTCTTC	CASSPTKTSVGEQFF
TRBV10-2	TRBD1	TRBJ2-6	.	TGCGCCAGCAGTGAGTGGGGGACAGGGAGGGACAACGTCCTGACTTTC	CASSEWGTGRDNVLTF
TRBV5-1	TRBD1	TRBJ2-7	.	TGCGCCAGCAGACGGGACCAGACAGGGAACGAGCAGTACTTC	CASRRDQTGNEQYF
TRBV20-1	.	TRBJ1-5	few	TGCAGTGCCCACACGGACGCATATAGCAATCAGCCCCAGCATTTT	CSAHTDAYSNQPQHF
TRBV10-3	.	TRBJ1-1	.	TGTGCCATCAGGCAGGGAACTAACACTGAAGCTTTCTTT	CAIRQGTNTEAFF
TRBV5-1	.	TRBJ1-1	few	TGCGCCAGCAGCCAGAGATGGGGACTTGGGAACACTGAAGCTTTCTTT	CASSQRWGLGNTEAFF
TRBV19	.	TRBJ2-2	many	TGTGCCAGTAGTCTAACGGCGGGGTCCACCGGGGAGCTGTTTTTT	CASSLTAGSTGELFF
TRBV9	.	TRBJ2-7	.	TGTGCCAGCAGCGCAGAGGGGCTAGCCTCCTACGAGCAGTACTTC	CASSAEGLASYEQYF